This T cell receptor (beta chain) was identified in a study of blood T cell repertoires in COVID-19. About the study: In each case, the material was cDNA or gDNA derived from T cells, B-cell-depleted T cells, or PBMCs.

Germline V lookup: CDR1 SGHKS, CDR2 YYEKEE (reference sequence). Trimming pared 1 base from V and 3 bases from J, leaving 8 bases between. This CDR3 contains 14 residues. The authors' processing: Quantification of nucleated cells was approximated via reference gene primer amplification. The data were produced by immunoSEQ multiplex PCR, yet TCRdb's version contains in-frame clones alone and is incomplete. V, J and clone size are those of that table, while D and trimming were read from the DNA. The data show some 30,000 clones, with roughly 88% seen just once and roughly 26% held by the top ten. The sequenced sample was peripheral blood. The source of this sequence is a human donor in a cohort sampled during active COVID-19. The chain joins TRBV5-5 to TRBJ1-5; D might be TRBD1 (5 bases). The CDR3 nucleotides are TGTGCCAGCAGCTTGTGGGGCGCCAATCAGCCCCAGCATTTT. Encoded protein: CASSLWGANQPQHF.